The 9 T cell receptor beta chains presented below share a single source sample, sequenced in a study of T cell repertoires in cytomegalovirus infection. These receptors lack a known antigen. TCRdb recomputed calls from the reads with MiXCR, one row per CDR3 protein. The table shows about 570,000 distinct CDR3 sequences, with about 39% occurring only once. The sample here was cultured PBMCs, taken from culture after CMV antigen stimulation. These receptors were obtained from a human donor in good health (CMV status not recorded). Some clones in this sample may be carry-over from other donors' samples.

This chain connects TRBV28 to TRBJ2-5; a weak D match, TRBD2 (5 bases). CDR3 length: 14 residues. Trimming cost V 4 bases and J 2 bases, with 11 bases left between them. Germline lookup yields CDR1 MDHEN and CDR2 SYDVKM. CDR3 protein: CASSYGSGQETQYF. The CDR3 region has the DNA TGTGCCAGCAGTTACGGGTCGGGGCAAGAGACCCAGTACTTC.

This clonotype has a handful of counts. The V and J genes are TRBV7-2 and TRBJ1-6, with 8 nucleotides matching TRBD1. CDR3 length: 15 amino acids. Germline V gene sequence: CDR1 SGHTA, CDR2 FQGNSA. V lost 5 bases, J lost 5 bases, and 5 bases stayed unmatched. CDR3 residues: CASSPRTGNNSPLHF. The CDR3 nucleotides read TGTGCCAGCAGCCCAAGGACAGGGAATAATTCACCCCTCCACTTT.

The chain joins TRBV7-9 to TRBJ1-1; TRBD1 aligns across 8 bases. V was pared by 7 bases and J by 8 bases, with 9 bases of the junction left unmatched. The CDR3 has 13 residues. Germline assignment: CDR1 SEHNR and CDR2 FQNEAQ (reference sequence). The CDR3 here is CASTPDRVREAFF. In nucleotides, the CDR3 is TGTGCCAGCACCCCGGACAGGGTCCGAGAAGCTTTCTTT.

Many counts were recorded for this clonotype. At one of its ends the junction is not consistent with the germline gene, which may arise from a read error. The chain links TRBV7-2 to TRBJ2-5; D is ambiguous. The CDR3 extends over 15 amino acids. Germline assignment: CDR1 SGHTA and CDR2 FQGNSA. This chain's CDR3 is CASSLTRAHQETQYF. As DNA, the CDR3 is TGTGCCAGCAGCTTAACTCGGGCCCACCAGGAGACCCAGTACTTC.

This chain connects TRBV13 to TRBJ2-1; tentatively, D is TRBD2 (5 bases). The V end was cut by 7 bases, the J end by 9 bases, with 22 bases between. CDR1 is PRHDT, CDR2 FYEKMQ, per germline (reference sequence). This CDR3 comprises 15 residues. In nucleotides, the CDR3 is TGTGCCAGCAAGCTTGACCCTTTGAGGGCCAGTGAGCAGTTCTTC. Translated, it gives CASKLDPLRASEQFF.

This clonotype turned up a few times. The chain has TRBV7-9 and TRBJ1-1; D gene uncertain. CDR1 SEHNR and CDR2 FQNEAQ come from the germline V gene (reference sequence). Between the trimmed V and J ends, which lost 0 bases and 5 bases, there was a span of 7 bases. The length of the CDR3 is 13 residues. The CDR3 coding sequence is TGTGCCAGCAGCTTAGCCGCAGTGACTGAAGCTTTCTTT. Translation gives CASSLAAVTEAFF.

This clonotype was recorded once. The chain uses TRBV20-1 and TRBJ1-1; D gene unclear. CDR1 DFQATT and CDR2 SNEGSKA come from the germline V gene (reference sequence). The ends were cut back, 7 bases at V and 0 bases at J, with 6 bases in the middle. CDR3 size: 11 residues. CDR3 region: CSGLLNTEAFF. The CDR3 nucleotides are TGCAGTGGTTTGTTGAACACTGAAGCTTTCTTT.

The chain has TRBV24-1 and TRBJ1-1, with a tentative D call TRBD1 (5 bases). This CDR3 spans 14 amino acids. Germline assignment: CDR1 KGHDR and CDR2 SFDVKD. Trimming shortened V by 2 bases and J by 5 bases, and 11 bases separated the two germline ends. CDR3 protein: CATSDYTGGTEAFF. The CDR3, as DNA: TGTGCCACCAGTGATTACACCGGGGGTACTGAAGCTTTCTTT.

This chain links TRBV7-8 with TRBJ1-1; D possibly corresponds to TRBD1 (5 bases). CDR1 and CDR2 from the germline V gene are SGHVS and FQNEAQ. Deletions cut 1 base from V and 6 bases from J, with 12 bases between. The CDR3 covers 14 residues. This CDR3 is CASSLGQMSSEAFF. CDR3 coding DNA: TGTGCCAGCAGCTTAGGACAGATGAGCTCTGAAGCTTTCTTT. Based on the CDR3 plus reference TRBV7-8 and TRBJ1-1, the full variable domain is GAGVSQSPRYKVAKRGQDVALRCDPISGHVSLFWYQQALGQGPEFLTYFQNEAQLDKSGLPSDRFFAERPEGSVSTLKIQRTQQEDSAVYLCASSLGQMSSEAFFGQGTRLTVV.